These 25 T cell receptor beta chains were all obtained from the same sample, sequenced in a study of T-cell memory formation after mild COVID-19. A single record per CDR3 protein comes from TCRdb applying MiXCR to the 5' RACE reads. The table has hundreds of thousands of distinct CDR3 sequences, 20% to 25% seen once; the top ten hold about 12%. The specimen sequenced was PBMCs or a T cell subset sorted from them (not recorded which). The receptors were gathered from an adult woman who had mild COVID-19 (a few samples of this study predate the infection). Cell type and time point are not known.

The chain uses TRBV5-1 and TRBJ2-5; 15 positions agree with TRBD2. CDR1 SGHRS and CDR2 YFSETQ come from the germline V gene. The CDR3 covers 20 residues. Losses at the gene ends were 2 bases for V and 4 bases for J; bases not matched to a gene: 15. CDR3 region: CASSLALGLAGGPVGETQYF. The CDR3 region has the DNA TGCGCCAGCAGCTTAGCTCTCGGACTAGCGGGAGGGCCGGTGGGAGAGACCCAGTACTTC. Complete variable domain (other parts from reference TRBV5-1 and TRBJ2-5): KAGVTQTPRYLIKTRGQQVTLSCSPISGHRSVSWYQQTPGQGLQFLFEYFSETQRNKGNFPGRFSGRQFSNSRSEMNVSTLELGDSALYLCASSLALGLAGGPVGETQYFGPGTRLLVL.

The CDR3 DNA reads as TGTGCCAGCAGCTTAGGGCCCCGCCAGGATACGCAGTATTTT. Protein sequence: CASSLGPRQDTQYF. The rearrangement uses TRBV11-3 and TRBJ2-3; no clear D gene. CDR3 length equals 14 residues. CDR1 SGHNT and CDR2 YENEEA come from the germline V gene. Between the trimmed V and J ends, which lost 1 base and 6 bases, there was a span of 11 bases.

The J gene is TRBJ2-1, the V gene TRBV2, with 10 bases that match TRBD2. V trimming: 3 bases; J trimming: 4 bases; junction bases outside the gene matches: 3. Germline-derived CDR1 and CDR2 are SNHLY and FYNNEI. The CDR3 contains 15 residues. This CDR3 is CASSEGLARYNEQFF. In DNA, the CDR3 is TGTGCCAGCAGTGAGGGACTAGCGAGATACAATGAGCAGTTCTTC.

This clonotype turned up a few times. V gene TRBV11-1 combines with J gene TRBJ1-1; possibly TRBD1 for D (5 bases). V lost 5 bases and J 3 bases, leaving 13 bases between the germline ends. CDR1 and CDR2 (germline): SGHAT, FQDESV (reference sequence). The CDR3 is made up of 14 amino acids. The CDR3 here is CASSHIRGYTEAFF. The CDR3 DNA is TGTGCCAGCAGCCACATTCGGGGCTACACTGAAGCTTTCTTT.

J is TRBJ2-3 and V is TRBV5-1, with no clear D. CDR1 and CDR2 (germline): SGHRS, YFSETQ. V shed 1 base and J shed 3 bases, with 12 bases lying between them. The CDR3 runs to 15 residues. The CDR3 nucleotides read TGCGCCAGCAGCTTGTCGCGGAAACTTACAGATACGCAGTATTTT. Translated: CASSLSRKLTDTQYF.

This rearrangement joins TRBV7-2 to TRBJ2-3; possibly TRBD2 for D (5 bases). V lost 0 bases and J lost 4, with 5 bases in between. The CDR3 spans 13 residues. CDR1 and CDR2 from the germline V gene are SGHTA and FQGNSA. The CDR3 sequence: CASSLAEADTQYF. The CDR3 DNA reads TGTGCCAGCAGCTTAGCGGAGGCAGATACGCAGTATTTT.

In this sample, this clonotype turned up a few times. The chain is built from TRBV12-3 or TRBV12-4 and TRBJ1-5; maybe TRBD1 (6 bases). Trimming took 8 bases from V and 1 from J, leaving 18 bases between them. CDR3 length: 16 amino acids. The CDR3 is CASQPSGRGSNQPQHF. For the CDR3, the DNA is TGTGCCAGCCAACCGTCGGGCAGGGGAAGCAATCAGCCCCAGCATTTT.

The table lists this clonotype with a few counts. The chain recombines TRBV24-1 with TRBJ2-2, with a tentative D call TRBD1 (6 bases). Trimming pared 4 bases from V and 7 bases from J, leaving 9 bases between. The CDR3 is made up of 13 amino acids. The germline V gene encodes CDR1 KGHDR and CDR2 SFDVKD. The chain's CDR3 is CATSDYRVGELFF. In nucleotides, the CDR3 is TGTGCCACCAGTGACTACAGGGTCGGGGAGCTGTTTTTT.

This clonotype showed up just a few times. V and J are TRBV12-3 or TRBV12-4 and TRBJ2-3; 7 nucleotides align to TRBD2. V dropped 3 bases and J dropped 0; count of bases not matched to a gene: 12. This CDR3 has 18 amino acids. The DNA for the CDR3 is TGTGCCAGCAGTTTTAGATCCCCTAGCGGAATAAGCACAGATACGCAGTATTTT. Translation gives CASSFRSPSGISTDTQYF.

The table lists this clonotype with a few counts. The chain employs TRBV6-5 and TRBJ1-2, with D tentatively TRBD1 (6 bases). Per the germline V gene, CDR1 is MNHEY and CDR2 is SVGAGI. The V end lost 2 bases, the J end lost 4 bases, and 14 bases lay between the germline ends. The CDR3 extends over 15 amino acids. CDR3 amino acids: CASSYETGRGYGYTF. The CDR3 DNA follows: TGTGCCAGCAGTTACGAAACAGGGAGAGGCTATGGCTACACCTTC.

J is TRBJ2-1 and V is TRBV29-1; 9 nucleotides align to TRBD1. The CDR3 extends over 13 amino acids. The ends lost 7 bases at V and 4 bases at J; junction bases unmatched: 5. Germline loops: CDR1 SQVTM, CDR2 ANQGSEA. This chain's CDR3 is CSARDRVYNEQFF. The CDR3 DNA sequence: TGCAGCGCTAGGGACAGGGTGTACAATGAGCAGTTCTTC.

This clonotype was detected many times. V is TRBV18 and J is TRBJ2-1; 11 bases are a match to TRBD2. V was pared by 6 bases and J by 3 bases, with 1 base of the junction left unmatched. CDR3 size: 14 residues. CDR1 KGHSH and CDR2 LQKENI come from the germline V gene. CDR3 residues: CASSGTSGYNEQFF. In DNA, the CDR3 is TGTGCCAGCTCCGGGACTAGCGGCTACAATGAGCAGTTCTTC.

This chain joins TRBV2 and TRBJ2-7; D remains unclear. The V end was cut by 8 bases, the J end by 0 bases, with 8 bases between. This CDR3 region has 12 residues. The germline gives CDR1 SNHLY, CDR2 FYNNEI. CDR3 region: CASVWASYEQYF. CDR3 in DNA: TGTGCCAGCGTCTGGGCCTCCTACGAGCAGTACTTC.

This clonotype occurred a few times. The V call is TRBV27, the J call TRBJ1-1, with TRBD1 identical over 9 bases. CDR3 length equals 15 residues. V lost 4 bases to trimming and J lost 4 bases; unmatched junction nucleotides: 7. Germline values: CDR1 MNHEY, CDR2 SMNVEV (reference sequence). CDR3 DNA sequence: TGTGCCAGCAGTTCTCACAGGGGGCGCATCACTGAAGCTTTCTTT. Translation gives CASSSHRGRITEAFF.

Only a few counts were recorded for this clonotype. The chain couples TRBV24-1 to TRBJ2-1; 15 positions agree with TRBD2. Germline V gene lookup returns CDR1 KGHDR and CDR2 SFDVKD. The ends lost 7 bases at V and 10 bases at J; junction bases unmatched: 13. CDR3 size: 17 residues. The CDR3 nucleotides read TGTGCCACCAGAAACGGACTAGCGGGAGGGCCTTTTTCCGAGCAGTTCTTC. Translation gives CATRNGLAGGPFSEQFF.

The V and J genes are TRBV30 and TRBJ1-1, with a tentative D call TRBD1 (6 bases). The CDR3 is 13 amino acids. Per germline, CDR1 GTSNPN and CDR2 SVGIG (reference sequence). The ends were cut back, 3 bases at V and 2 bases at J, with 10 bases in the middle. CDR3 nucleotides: TGTGCCTGGAGACGGGGGCCCAACACTGAAGCTTTCTTT. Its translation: CAWRRGPNTEAFF.

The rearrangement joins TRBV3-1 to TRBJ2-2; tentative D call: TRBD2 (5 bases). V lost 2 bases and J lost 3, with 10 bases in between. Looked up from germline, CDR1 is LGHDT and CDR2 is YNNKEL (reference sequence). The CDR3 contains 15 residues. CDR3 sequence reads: CASSQRGQYTGELFF. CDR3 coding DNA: TGTGCCAGCAGCCAAAGAGGGCAGTACACCGGGGAGCTGTTTTTT.

The CDR3: CASSAWDSNTDTQYF. CDR3 in DNA: TGTGCCAGCAGCGCCTGGGACTCCAACACAGATACGCAGTATTTT. This rearrangement joins TRBV9 to TRBJ2-3, with TRBD2 as a possible D gene (6 bases). The CDR3 covers 15 residues. CDR1 is SGDLS and CDR2 is YYNGEE in the germline V gene. Trimming stripped 3 bases from V and 2 bases from J, with 13 bases between.

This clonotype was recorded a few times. CDR3: CASSLGLGVRDEQFF. Written as DNA, the CDR3 is TGTGCCAGCAGCCTGGGGCTAGGGGTGAGGGATGAGCAGTTCTTC. The chain combines TRBV7-9 with TRBJ2-1; tentatively, D is TRBD1 or TRBD2 (5 bases each). Germline CDR1 and CDR2: SEHNR and FQNEAQ (reference sequence). V shed 5 bases and J shed 8 bases, with 19 bases lying between them. The CDR3 length is 15 residues.

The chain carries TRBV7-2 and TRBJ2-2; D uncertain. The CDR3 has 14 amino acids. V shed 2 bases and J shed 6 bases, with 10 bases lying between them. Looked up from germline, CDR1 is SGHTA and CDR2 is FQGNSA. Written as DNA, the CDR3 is TGTGCCAGCAGCTTATCGTCGGCTGCCGGGGAGCTGTTTTTT. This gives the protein CASSLSSAAGELFF.

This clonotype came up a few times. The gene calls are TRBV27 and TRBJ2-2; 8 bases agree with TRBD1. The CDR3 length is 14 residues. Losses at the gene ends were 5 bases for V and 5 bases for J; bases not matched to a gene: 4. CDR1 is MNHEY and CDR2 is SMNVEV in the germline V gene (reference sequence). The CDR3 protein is CASSITGGTGELFF. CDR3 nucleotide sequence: TGTGCCAGCAGTATCACAGGGGGAACCGGGGAGCTGTTTTTT.

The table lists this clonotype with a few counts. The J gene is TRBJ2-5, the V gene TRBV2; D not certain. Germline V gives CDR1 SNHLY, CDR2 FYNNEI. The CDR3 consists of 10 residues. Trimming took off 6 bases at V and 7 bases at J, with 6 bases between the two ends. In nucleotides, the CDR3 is TGTGCCAGCAGCTCGGGGACCCAGTACTTC. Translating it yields CASSSGTQYF.

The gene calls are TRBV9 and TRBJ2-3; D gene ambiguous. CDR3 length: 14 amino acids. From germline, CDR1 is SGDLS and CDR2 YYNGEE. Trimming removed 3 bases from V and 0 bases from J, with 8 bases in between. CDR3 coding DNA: TGTGCCAGCAGCGAGGGTGGGAGCACAGATACGCAGTATTTT. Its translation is CASSEGGSTDTQYF.

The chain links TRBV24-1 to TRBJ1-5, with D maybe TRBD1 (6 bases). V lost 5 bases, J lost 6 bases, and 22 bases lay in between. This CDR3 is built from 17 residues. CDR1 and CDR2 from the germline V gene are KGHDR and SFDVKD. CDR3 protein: CATSGDPKGGKTQPQHF. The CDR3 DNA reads TGTGCCACCAGTGGGGACCCTAAGGGGGGCAAGACTCAGCCCCAGCATTTT.

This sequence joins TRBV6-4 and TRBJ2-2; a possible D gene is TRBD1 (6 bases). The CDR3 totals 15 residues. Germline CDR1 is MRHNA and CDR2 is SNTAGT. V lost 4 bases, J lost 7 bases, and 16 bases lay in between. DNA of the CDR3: TGTGCCAGCAGTGCCTCGTGGGGGCCAAACGGGGAGCTGTTTTTT. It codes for CASSASWGPNGELFF.